This note documents a single T cell receptor beta chain sequence. The sample originates from a study of T cell repertoires in cytomegalovirus infection. The germline V gene encodes CDR1 SGHTA and CDR2 FQGTGA. CDR3 length: 14 residues. TCRdb independently ran MiXCR on the reads; one entry per CDR3 protein. The sample lists around 530,000 distinct CDR3 sequences; approximately 15% were seen once. Sequencing input: CD8+ T cells from PBMCs. The clonotype was recovered from a human donor in good health (CMV status not recorded). Some clones in this sample may be carry-over from other donors' samples. The chain links TRBV7-3 to TRBJ2-7; 8 bases align to TRBD1. The CDR3 DNA is TGTGCAAGCTGCTTAGGACAGGGACGGTACGAGCAGTACTTC. This codes for CASCLGQGRYEQYF.